This entry lists 23 T cell receptor beta chains sequenced from one sample in a study of blood T cell repertoires in COVID-19. Method: immunoSEQ multiplex PCR; TCRdb's copy keeps in-frame clones and lacks some. The data show 150,000 to 200,000 clones, approximately 79% seen once. The sample was peripheral blood. The receptors were sampled from a woman in her sixties or seventies with COVID-19, enrolled during active disease.

This clone was counted between two and nine times. The rearrangement uses TRBV7-3 and TRBJ2-3; a weak D match, TRBD1 (6 bases). Germline CDR1 and CDR2: SGHTA and FQGTGA. CDR3 length: 18 residues. Trimming removed 4 bases at V and 2 bases at J, with 22 bases between. This chain's CDR3 is CASSSRRPGVGLTDTQYF. CDR3 sequence (DNA): TGTGCCAGCAGCTCACGCAGGCCAGGGGTTGGCCTCACAGATACGCAGTATTTT.

The gene calls are TRBV6-1 and TRBJ2-7; tentatively, D is TRBD1 (6 bases). This CDR3 has 17 amino acids. Germline V gives CDR1 MNHNS, CDR2 SASEGT. V lost 1 base and J 1 base, leaving 17 bases between the germline ends. The CDR3 DNA is TGTGCCAGCAGTGAAGGTGGACAGAGGACGAGGTCCTACGAGCAGTACGTC. Protein sequence: CASSEGGQRTRSYEQYV.

The gene calls are TRBV7-2 and TRBJ2-7, with D tentatively TRBD1 (6 bases). Trimming pared 2 bases from V and 5 bases from J, leaving 19 bases between. Germline CDR1 is SGHTA and CDR2 is FQGNSA. This CDR3 is 16 amino acids long. The CDR3 spells CASSLTRQDFAHEQYF. CDR3 nucleotide sequence: TGTGCCAGCAGCTTAACTCGACAGGACTTTGCACACGAGCAGTACTTC. Drawing the rest from reference TRBV7-2 and TRBJ2-7, the complete variable domain is GAGVSQSPSNKVTEKGKDVELRCDPISGHTALYWYRQSLGQGLEFLIYFQGNSAPDKSGLPSDRFSAERTGGSVSTLTIQRTQQEDSAVYLCASSLTRQDFAHEQYFGPGTRLTVT.

The chain carries TRBV3-1 (or the pseudogene TRBV3-2) and TRBJ2-3; 13 nucleotides align to TRBD2. This CDR3 is built from 18 residues. Germline CDR1 is LGHDT and CDR2 is YNNKEL (reference sequence). J was trimmed by 0 bases and V by 1 base; bases with no gene match: 4. CDR3 bases: TGTGCCAGCAGCCAAGGACTAGCGGGGGGCCGGAGCACAGATACGCAGTATTTT. Its translation is CASSQGLAGGRSTDTQYF.

This clone was seen a few times. The chain links TRBV19 to TRBJ2-1, with TRBD2 identical over 7 bases. The germline CDR1 and CDR2 sequences are LNHDA and SQIVND (reference sequence). This CDR3 comprises 14 residues. Losses at the gene ends were 4 bases for V and 9 bases for J; bases not matched to a gene: 9. For the CDR3, the DNA is TGTGCCAGTAGTAACCGGGACTACCGTCCTGAGCAGTTCTTC. Translated: CASSNRDYRPEQFF. Drawing the rest from reference TRBV19 and TRBJ2-1, the complete variable domain is DGGITQSPKYLFRKEGQNVTLSCEQNLNHDAMYWYRQDPGQGLRLIYYSQIVNDFQKGDIAEGYSVSREKKESFPLTVTSAQKNPTAFYLCASSNRDYRPEQFFGPGTRLTVL.

The J gene is TRBJ2-1, the V gene TRBV29-1, with D perhaps TRBD2 (6 bases). The V gene's germline CDR1 is SQVTM and CDR2 ANQGSEA. The CDR3 totals 14 residues. Deletions cut 4 bases from V and 4 bases from J, with 14 bases between. The CDR3 protein is CSVAISGGYNEQFF. CDR3 coding DNA: TGCAGCGTTGCCATTTCCGGGGGTTACAATGAGCAGTTCTTC.

V and J are TRBV19 and TRBJ2-3; D might be TRBD2 (5 bases). Between the trimmed V and J ends, which lost 1 base and 2 bases, there was a span of 13 bases. CDR1 and CDR2 (germline): LNHDA, SQIVND (reference sequence). This CDR3 region has 16 residues. In DNA form, the CDR3 reads TGTGCCAGTAGTATAGGGTTTAGCGCTCACACAGATACGCAGTATTTT. Its protein is CASSIGFSAHTDTQYF.

This CDR3 reads CASRSSGSSYNEQFF. Here the CDR3 DNA reads TGTGCCAGCAGGTCTAGCGGGAGCTCCTACAATGAGCAGTTCTTC. V gene TRBV28 combines with J gene TRBJ2-1; 10 bases match TRBD2. Germline V gene data show CDR1 as MDHEN and CDR2 as SYDVKM. With V trimmed by 6 bases and J by 0 bases, 2 bases remained unmatched. The CDR3 has 15 amino acids.

This rearrangement joins TRBV12-3 or TRBV12-4 to TRBJ1-1; D unclear. V was cut by 5 bases and J by 5 bases, with 9 bases left in between. The CDR3 totals 12 residues. Written as DNA, the CDR3 is TGTGCCAGCAGTCCGTCTGAGACTGAAGCTTTCTTT. Its translation: CASSPSETEAFF.

The chain combines TRBV19 with TRBJ2-1, with D unclear. Germline V gene sequence: CDR1 LNHDA, CDR2 SQIVND (reference sequence). The CDR3 extends over 12 amino acids. Deletions cut 6 bases from V and 9 bases from J, with 12 bases between. CDR3 in amino acids: CASSQISREQFF. The CDR3 region has the DNA TGTGCCAGTAGCCAAATCAGTCGTGAGCAGTTCTTC.

This sequence joins TRBV5-1 and TRBJ2-5; 10 bases fit TRBD1. With 3 bases clipped from V and 4 bases from J, the junction kept 9 bases outside the gene matches. This CDR3 comprises 16 residues. Per the germline V gene, CDR1 is SGHRS and CDR2 is YFSETQ. This chain's CDR3 is CASSSLTRDRGETQYF. DNA of the CDR3: TGCGCCAGCAGCTCCTTAACCCGGGACAGGGGAGAGACCCAGTACTTC.

This rearrangement joins TRBV6-5 to TRBJ1-1; 10 positions match TRBD1. V was pared by 6 bases and J by 6 bases, with 7 bases of the junction left unmatched. Germline V CDR1 and CDR2: MNHEY, SVGAGI. The CDR3 extends over 14 amino acids. The chain's CDR3 is CASRPGQGRAEAFF. Written as DNA, the CDR3 is TGTGCCAGCAGGCCGGGACAGGGGCGCGCTGAAGCTTTCTTT.

V usage is TRBV24-1 and J usage is TRBJ2-1, with 7 bases identical to TRBD2. The CDR3 contains 12 residues. After removal of 9 bases from V and 9 bases from J, the junction contained 7 bases not matched to a gene. Germline V gene sequence: CDR1 KGHDR, CDR2 SFDVKD. In DNA, the CDR3 is TGTGCCACCCCCCAGACTAGCTTTGAGCAGTTCTTC. It is translated as CATPQTSFEQFF.

The rearrangement uses TRBV6-5 and TRBJ2-5; D is undetermined. V lost 7 bases, J lost 1 base, and 13 bases lay in between. In germline, CDR1 is MNHEY, CDR2 SVGAGI. The CDR3 runs to 14 residues. The CDR3 here is CASNLAGSQETQYF. CDR3 nucleotides: TGTGCCAGCAACTTAGCCGGGTCCCAAGAGACCCAGTACTTC.

V usage is TRBV19 and J usage is TRBJ2-3; 11 bases match TRBD2. The CDR3 spans 19 residues. The V gene's germline CDR1 is LNHDA and CDR2 SQIVND (reference sequence). Trimming removed 2 bases from V and 3 bases from J; junction bases left unmatched: 13. CDR3 in DNA: TGTGCCAGTAGTATAATCGGCCTAGCGGGAGGCGCGGGGACAGATACGCAGTATTTT. Protein: CASSIIGLAGGAGTDTQYF.

The chain recombines TRBV14 with TRBJ2-1; 9 bases are a match to TRBD2. This CDR3 has 15 residues. After removal of 4 bases from V and 9 bases from J, the junction contained 10 bases not matched to a gene. Germline CDR1 and CDR2: SGHDN and FVKESK. The CDR3 spells CASSRLGLASGEQFF. CDR3 in DNA: TGTGCCAGCAGCCGACTGGGACTAGCATCGGGTGAGCAGTTCTTC.

This clone has only one observation. This chain joins TRBV5-1 and TRBJ2-5; 7 bases align to TRBD2. This CDR3 has 16 amino acids. Germline V lookup: CDR1 SGHRS, CDR2 YFSETQ. J lost 1 base, V lost 0 bases, and 6 bases had no gene match. For the CDR3, the DNA is TGCGCCAGCAGCTTGGTTGGGGGAGGGCCCCAAGAGACCCAGTACTTC. This translates into CASSLVGGGPQETQYF.

The chain employs TRBV24-1 and TRBJ2-3; TRBD2 aligns across 12 bases. CDR3 length: 16 amino acids. Per the germline V gene, CDR1 is KGHDR and CDR2 is SFDVKD. V lost 5 bases and J lost 2; bases outside the gene matches: 4. Written as DNA, the CDR3 is TGTGCCACCAGTGGTAGACTAGCGGGGGACACAGATACGCAGTATTTT. This translates into CATSGRLAGDTDTQYF.

The CDR3 region is CATGQGIQETQYF. CDR3 coding DNA: TGTGCCACCGGACAGGGGATCCAAGAGACCCAGTACTTC. The V and J genes are TRBV10-3 and TRBJ2-5; 9 bases line up with TRBD1. Germline V CDR1 and CDR2: ENHRY, SYGVKD. The CDR3 loop spans 13 amino acids. J gave up 1 base and V 10 bases, and 4 bases lay outside the gene matches.

This chain uses TRBV29-1 with TRBJ2-5; TRBD1 might be the D (6 bases). Germline lookup yields CDR1 SQVTM and CDR2 ANQGSEA. The ends were cut back, 1 base at V and 5 bases at J, with 11 bases in the middle. CDR3 length: 13 residues. The CDR3 nucleotides read TGCAGCGTTGAAGGGCATAGGGGGGAGACCCAGTACTTC. It translates to CSVEGHRGETQYF. The full variable domain, completed using reference TRBV29-1 and TRBJ2-5, is SAVISQKPSRDICQRGTSLTIQCQVDSQVTMMFWYRQQPGQSLTLIATANQGSEATYESGFVIDKFPISRPNLTFSTLTVSNMSPEDSSIYLCSVEGHRGETQYFGPGTRLLVL.

This clone occurred once. The chain uses TRBV5-1 and TRBJ2-3, with TRBD2 matching 8 bases. The CDR3 runs 15 residues. After removal of 0 bases from V and 5 bases from J, the junction contained 5 bases not matched to a gene. Germline V lookup: CDR1 SGHRS, CDR2 YFSETQ. CDR3 bases: TGCGCCAGCAGCTTGGTAGCGGGAATGGTAGATACGCAGTATTTT. This sequence encodes CASSLVAGMVDTQYF.

The rearrangement uses TRBV19 and TRBJ2-2, with D possibly being TRBD1 (5 bases). The CDR3 sequence is 15 residues long. CDR1 and CDR2 from the germline V gene are LNHDA and SQIVND (reference sequence). V was clipped by 7 bases and J by 0 bases, with 12 bases between them. CDR3 loop: CASIDRHPNTGELFF. The DNA of the CDR3 is TGTGCCAGTATTGACAGACATCCGAACACCGGGGAGCTGTTTTTT.

The genes are TRBV19 and TRBJ2-5; 7 nucleotides line up with TRBD1. CDR1 and CDR2 from the germline V gene are LNHDA and SQIVND (reference sequence). J was trimmed by 2 bases and V by 6 bases; bases with no gene match: 3. The CDR3 extends over 13 amino acids. The CDR3 bases are TGTGCCAGTAGCAGACAGGGTCAAGAGACCCAGTACTTC. Translation gives CASSRQGQETQYF.